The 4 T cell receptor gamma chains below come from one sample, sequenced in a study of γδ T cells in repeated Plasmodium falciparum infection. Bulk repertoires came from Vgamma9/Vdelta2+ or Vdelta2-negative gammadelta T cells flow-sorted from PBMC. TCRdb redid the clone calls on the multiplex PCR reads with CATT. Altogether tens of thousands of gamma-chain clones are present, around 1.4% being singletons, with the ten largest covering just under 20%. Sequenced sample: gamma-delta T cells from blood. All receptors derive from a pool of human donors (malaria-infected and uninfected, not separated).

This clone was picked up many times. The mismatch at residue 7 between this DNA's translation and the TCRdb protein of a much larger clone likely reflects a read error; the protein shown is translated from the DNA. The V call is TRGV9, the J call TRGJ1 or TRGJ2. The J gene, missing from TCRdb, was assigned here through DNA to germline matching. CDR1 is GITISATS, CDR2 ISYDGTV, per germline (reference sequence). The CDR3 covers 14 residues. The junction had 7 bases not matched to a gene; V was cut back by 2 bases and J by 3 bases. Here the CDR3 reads CALWEARRYYKKLF. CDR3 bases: TGTGCCTTGTGGGAGGCGCGCCGTTATTATAAGAAACTCTTT.

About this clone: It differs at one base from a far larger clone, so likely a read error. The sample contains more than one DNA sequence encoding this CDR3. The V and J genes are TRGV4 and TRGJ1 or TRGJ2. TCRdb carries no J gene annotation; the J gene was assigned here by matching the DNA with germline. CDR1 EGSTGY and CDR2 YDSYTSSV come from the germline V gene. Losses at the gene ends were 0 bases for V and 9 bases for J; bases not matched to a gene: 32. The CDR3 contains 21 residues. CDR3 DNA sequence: TGTGCCACCTGGGATGGGCCGGTTTCGACGGAGGGCTACGAGGCAACGCCTAAGAAACTCTTT. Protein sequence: CATWDGPVSTEGYEATPKKLF.

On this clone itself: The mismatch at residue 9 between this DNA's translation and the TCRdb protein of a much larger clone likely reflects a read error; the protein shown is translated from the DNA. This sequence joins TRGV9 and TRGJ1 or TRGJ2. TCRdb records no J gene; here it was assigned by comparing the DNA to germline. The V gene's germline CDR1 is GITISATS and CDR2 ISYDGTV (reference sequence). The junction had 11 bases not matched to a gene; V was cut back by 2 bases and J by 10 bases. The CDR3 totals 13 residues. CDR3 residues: CALWEAPIVKKLF. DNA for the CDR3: TGTGCCTTGTGGGAGGCCCCAATTGTGAAGAAACTCTTT.

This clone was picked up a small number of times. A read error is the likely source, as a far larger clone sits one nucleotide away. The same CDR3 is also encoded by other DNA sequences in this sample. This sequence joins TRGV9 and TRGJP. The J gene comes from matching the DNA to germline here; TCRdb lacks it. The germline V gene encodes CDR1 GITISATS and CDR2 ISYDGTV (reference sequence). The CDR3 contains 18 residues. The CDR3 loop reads CALWEVEPQELGKKIKVF. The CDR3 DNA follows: TGTGCTTTGTGGGAGGTGGAACCTCAAGAGTTGGGCAAAAAAATCAAGGTATTT.